The sequence of this TCR beta chain was determined in a study of radiotherapy plus CTLA-4 blockade in lung cancer. Study-level information: Among all patients, 18% showed objective responses, while 30% to 40% had disease control.

Turning to this clone: Its antigen is undetermined.

V dropped 6 bases and J dropped 4 bases, with 9 bases sitting between them. Germline V lookup: CDR1 MNHEY, CDR2 SVGAGI. This CDR3 is 12 amino acids long. Method: immunoSEQ multiplex PCR; TCRdb's copy keeps in-frame clones and lacks some. The sample contains 80,000 to 95,000 clones, roughly 80% of which appear only once. General study findings and limits: Dynamics of early blood T cell clones, together with interferon-beta, were reportedly the best predictors of response. Following radiotherapy plus ipilimumab, tumor-derived TCR clones expanded in the blood.

Those with chemo-refractory metastatic non-small-cell lung cancer were treated with focal radiation combined with CTLA-4 blockade using ipilimumab. This specimen was peripheral blood, taken from a patient treated with radiotherapy plus ipilimumab. J is TRBJ1-2 and V is TRBV6-5; a weak D match, TRBD1 (5 bases). The sequence came from a human donor with non-small cell lung cancer that progressed on radiotherapy plus ipilimumab. CDR3 sequence: CASRTGSYGYTF. The DNA for the CDR3 is TGTGCCAGCAGAACAGGATCCTATGGCTACACCTTC.